This entry lists 29 T cell receptor beta chains sequenced from one sample in a study of cytomegalovirus exposure and HLA in healthy donors. The PCR ran on 60 Vbeta and 13 Jbeta primers. Clones were read by immunoSEQ multiplex PCR, and TCRdb kept only the in-frame ones, dropping some. The sample has roughly 90,000 clones, 75% to 80% seen once; the top ten hold 4.5% to 5.5%. Material: PBMCs. The origin of the receptors is a middle-aged woman in good health and CMV-seropositive.

This clone was counted many times. This rearrangement joins TRBV11-3 to TRBJ1-1; D gene unclear. Trimming shortened V by 1 base and J by 10 bases, and 10 bases separated the two germline ends. The CDR3 is made up of 12 amino acids. Per germline, CDR1 SGHNT and CDR2 YENEEA. The chain's CDR3 is CASSLVLGGAFF. DNA for the CDR3: TGTGCCAGCAGCTTAGTCCTAGGTGGAGCTTTCTTT.

The CDR3 protein is CAITGSGHEAFF. In DNA form, the CDR3 reads TGTGCCATAACCGGATCAGGGCATGAAGCTTTCTTT. The rearrangement links TRBV19 to TRBJ1-1; maybe TRBD1 (5 bases). CDR1 is LNHDA and CDR2 is SQIVND in the germline V gene (reference sequence). CDR3 length: 12 residues. Between the trimmed V and J ends, which lost 10 bases and 7 bases, there was a span of 16 bases.

This clone was picked up one time. The chain links TRBV7-2 to TRBJ2-3; TRBD2 aligns across 8 bases. This CDR3 is 16 amino acids long. Germline assignment: CDR1 SGHTA and CDR2 FQGNSA. After removal of 1 base from V and 1 base from J, the junction contained 4 bases not matched to a gene. CDR3 sequence reads: CASSLGSGTGTDTQYF. Written as DNA, the CDR3 is TGTGCCAGCAGCTTAGGTAGCGGGACTGGCACAGATACGCAGTATTTT.

This chain joins TRBV6-6 and TRBJ2-5, with 13 bases that match TRBD2. The closer fit of TRBJ2-7 to the DNA end suggests the J call may be wrong. This CDR3 spans 15 amino acids. Germline CDR1 MNHNY, CDR2 SVGAGI (reference sequence). Written as DNA, the CDR3 is TGTGCCAGCAGCCTCACGACTAGCGGGAGGCACGAGCAGTACTTC. Amino acids: CASSLTTSGRHEQYF.

The V and J genes are TRBV4-1 and TRBJ2-1, with a weak D call TRBD2 (6 bases). V was shortened by 0 bases and J by 5 bases, with 17 bases between the two germline ends. The germline gives CDR1 MGHRA, CDR2 YSYEKL. The CDR3 consists of 17 residues. The CDR3 protein is CASSQERGRWGDNEQFF. CDR3 coding DNA: TGCGCCAGCAGCCAAGAAAGGGGCCGGTGGGGGGACAATGAGCAGTTCTTC.

V is TRBV19 and J is TRBJ1-5; TRBD1 aligns across 7 bases. Unmatched junction bases numbered 9, after V lost 3 bases and J lost 4 bases. This CDR3 region has 16 residues. In germline, CDR1 is LNHDA, CDR2 SQIVND (reference sequence). The CDR3: CASSIPQGQTNQPQHF. DNA for the CDR3: TGTGCCAGTAGTATCCCCCAGGGACAGACGAATCAGCCCCAGCATTTT.

The V gene is TRBV5-4, the J gene TRBJ2-3; perhaps TRBD1 as D (6 bases). V shed 5 bases and J shed 3 bases, with 16 bases lying between them. Germline V gene sequence: CDR1 SGHNT, CDR2 YYREEE (reference sequence). The CDR3 has 15 amino acids. The CDR3 here is CASRATQGTTDTQYF. The CDR3 DNA sequence: TGTGCCAGCAGAGCGACGCAGGGGACGACAGATACGCAGTATTTT. The variable domain in full, with the rest retrieved from reference TRBV5-4 and TRBJ2-3, is ETGVTQSPTHLIKTRGQQVTLRCSSQSGHNTVSWYQQALGQGPQFIFQYYREEENGRGNFPPRFSGLQFPNYSSELNVNALELDDSALYLCASRATQGTTDTQYFGPGTRLTVL.

This clone was observed a handful of times. This chain uses TRBV19 with TRBJ1-1; D unclear. V was shortened by 4 bases and J by 4 bases, with 10 bases between the two germline ends. CDR1 and CDR2 from the germline V gene are LNHDA and SQIVND (reference sequence). The CDR3 runs 13 residues. The CDR3 sequence is CASSTQLSTEAFF. Here the CDR3 DNA reads TGTGCCAGTAGTACCCAGTTATCCACTGAAGCTTTCTTT.

J is TRBJ2-2 and V is TRBV7-8; 10 bases map to TRBD1. Germline V gives CDR1 SGHVS, CDR2 FQNEAQ. V lost 2 bases to trimming and J lost 7 bases; unmatched junction nucleotides: 4. The length of the CDR3 is 15 residues. The CDR3 bases are TGTGCCAGCAGCTTAAGGGGACAGGGGTTCGGGGAGCTGTTTTTT. Residues: CASSLRGQGFGELFF. Based on the CDR3 plus reference TRBV7-8 and TRBJ2-2, the full variable domain is GAGVSQSPRYKVAKRGQDVALRCDPISGHVSLFWYQQALGQGPEFLTYFQNEAQLDKSGLPSDRFFAERPEGSVSTLKIQRTQQEDSAVYLCASSLRGQGFGELFFGEGSRLTVL.

This chain joins TRBV9 and TRBJ2-2; tentatively, D is TRBD1 (5 bases). Trimming took 0 bases from V and 0 from J, leaving 6 bases between them. Germline V lookup: CDR1 SGDLS, CDR2 YYNGEE. The length of the CDR3 is 15 residues. DNA of the CDR3: TGTGCCAGCAGCGTAGAAGGGGCGAACACCGGGGAGCTGTTTTTT. Amino acids: CASSVEGANTGELFF.

The gene calls are TRBV7-9 and TRBJ2-2; 10 nucleotides match TRBD1. The CDR3 is 16 amino acids. In germline, CDR1 is SEHNR, CDR2 FQNEAQ (reference sequence). V gave up 4 bases and J gave up 5 bases; unmatched junction bases: 7. For the CDR3, the DNA is TGTGCCAGCAGCTCCCGACAGGGGGCGAGGACCGGGGAGCTGTTTTTT. Its translation is CASSSRQGARTGELFF.

Here the CDR3 reads CASSLVGEGGAPRTF. The CDR3 nucleotides read TGTGCCAGCAGCTTAGTAGGGGAGGGAGGGGCCCCGCGGACCTTC. This chain links TRBV7-2 with TRBJ1-2, with TRBD1 as a possible D gene (5 bases). The CDR3 has 15 amino acids. V gave up 1 base and J gave up 14 bases, with 23 bases separating them. Germline V gives CDR1 SGHTA, CDR2 FQGNSA. Full variable domain (remainder filled in from reference TRBV7-2 and TRBJ1-2): GAGVSQSPSNKVTEKGKDVELRCDPISGHTALYWYRQSLGQGLEFLIYFQGNSAPDKSGLPSDRFSAERTGGSVSTLTIQRTQQEDSAVYLCASSLVGEGGAPRTFGSGTRLTVV.

This clone was recorded once. This chain joins TRBV4-3 and TRBJ2-7; the match to TRBD1 covers 7 bases. The CDR3 is 15 residues long. J lost 3 bases, V lost 1 base, and 6 bases had no gene match. Germline V gene sequence: CDR1 LGHNA, CDR2 YSLEER. CDR3 region: CASSQVGTAFYEQYF. For the CDR3, the DNA is TGCGCCAGCAGCCAAGTTGGGACAGCCTTCTACGAGCAGTACTTC.

This chain connects TRBV7-2 to TRBJ2-4, with TRBD1 as a possible D gene (6 bases). The CDR3 runs 15 residues. The germline CDR1 and CDR2 sequences are SGHTA and FQGNSA. Between the trimmed V and J ends, which lost 5 bases and 1 base, there was a span of 12 bases. In nucleotides, the CDR3 is TGTGCCAGCAGCGAAGGGGGTTCGGCCAAAAACATTCAGTACTTC. It yields the protein CASSEGGSAKNIQYF. Full variable domain (missing parts from reference TRBV7-2 and TRBJ2-4): GAGVSQSPSNKVTEKGKDVELRCDPISGHTALYWYRQSLGQGLEFLIYFQGNSAPDKSGLPSDRFSAERTGGSVSTLTIQRTQQEDSAVYLCASSEGGSAKNIQYFGAGTRLSVL.

The chain combines TRBV7-9 with TRBJ1-1; maybe TRBD1 (5 bases). Per the germline V gene, CDR1 is SEHNR and CDR2 is FQNEAQ (reference sequence). The CDR3 length is 15 residues. V lost 0 bases, J lost 4 bases, and 12 bases lay in between. In DNA, the CDR3 is TGTGCCAGCAGCTTAGCGCGGGGGTGGAGCACTGAAGCTTTCTTT. Protein: CASSLARGWSTEAFF.

The chain couples TRBV7-8 to TRBJ2-7; D possibly corresponds to TRBD1 (7 bases). The CDR3 extends over 16 amino acids. With 5 bases removed from V and 2 bases from J, the gap between germline ends came to 19 bases. Germline-derived CDR1 and CDR2 are SGHVS and FQNEAQ. The CDR3 sequence is CASSDPQGEAPYEQYF. The CDR3, as DNA: TGTGCCAGCAGCGACCCCCAGGGGGAGGCCCCCTACGAGCAGTACTTC. The whole variable domain, remainder taken from reference TRBV7-8 and TRBJ2-7, is GAGVSQSPRYKVAKRGQDVALRCDPISGHVSLFWYQQALGQGPEFLTYFQNEAQLDKSGLPSDRFFAERPEGSVSTLKIQRTQQEDSAVYLCASSDPQGEAPYEQYFGPGTRLTVT.

The V call is TRBV5-1, the J call TRBJ2-2; D is undetermined. The V end lost 4 bases, the J end lost 3 bases, and 13 bases lay between the germline ends. Germline CDR1 reads SGHRS; CDR2 reads YFSETQ. The CDR3 length is 15 residues. The CDR3 region has the DNA TGCGCCAGCAGCATTAGTGTCCCCGACACCGGGGAGCTGTTTTTT. Translated: CASSISVPDTGELFF.

The rearrangement uses TRBV4-3 and TRBJ1-6; 8 bases are a match to TRBD1. The CDR3 covers 16 residues. Per the germline V gene, CDR1 is LGHNA and CDR2 is YSLEER. V was clipped by 2 bases and J by 9 bases; unmatched bases: 9. CDR3 residues: CASSQLHGQGASPLHF. CDR3 nucleotide sequence: TGCGCCAGCAGCCAACTTCACGGGCAGGGGGCTTCACCCCTCCACTTT.

In DNA, the CDR3 is TGTGCCAGCAGTTTATTGGGGCTAGAAGGAAGGGATGAGCAGTTCTTC. This sequence encodes CASSLLGLEGRDEQFF. The chain has TRBV28 and TRBJ2-1; D is perhaps TRBD1 (5 bases). V was clipped by 1 base and J by 8 bases, with 18 bases between them. The length of the CDR3 is 16 residues. Germline assignment: CDR1 MDHEN and CDR2 SYDVKM.

On this clone: Other DNA sequences of this sample code for an identical CDR3. The chain employs TRBV28 and TRBJ1-1; 7 nucleotides match TRBD1. The CDR3 extends over 13 amino acids. After removal of 6 bases from V and 5 bases from J, the junction contained 6 bases not matched to a gene. CDR1 MDHEN and CDR2 SYDVKM come from the germline V gene. The CDR3 nucleotides are TGTGCCAGCAGGCGACAGGGAGGAACTGAAGCTTTCTTT. Encoded protein: CASRRQGGTEAFF. The full variable domain, rest sourced from reference TRBV28 and TRBJ1-1, is DVKVTQSSRYLVKRTGEKVFLECVQDMDHENMFWYRQDPGLGLRLIYFSYDVKMKEKGDIPEGYSVSREKKERFSLILESASTNQTSMYLCASRRQGGTEAFFGQGTRLTVV.

The V call is TRBV19, the J call TRBJ2-3; 11 nucleotides match TRBD2. Germline-derived CDR1 and CDR2 are LNHDA and SQIVND (reference sequence). Trimming took 3 bases from V and 2 from J; bases not matched to a gene: 7. This CDR3 comprises 17 residues. The CDR3 is CASSMSSGRPFTDTQYF. CDR3 nucleotide sequence: TGTGCCAGTAGTATGTCTAGCGGGAGGCCCTTCACAGATACGCAGTATTTT.

V and J are TRBV11-2 and TRBJ2-7; tentative D call: TRBD1 (6 bases). Germline CDR1 and CDR2: SGHAT and FQNNGV. The CDR3 consists of 13 residues. V was pared by 5 bases and J by 6 bases, with 14 bases between. The CDR3: CASSPQGSLEQYF. CDR3 DNA sequence: TGTGCCAGCAGCCCCCAGGGGAGCCTCGAGCAGTACTTC. The full variable domain, its missing parts supplied by reference TRBV11-2 and TRBJ2-7, is EAGVAQSPRYKIIEKRQSVAFWCNPISGHATLYWYQQILGQGPKLLIQFQNNGVVDDSQLPKDRFSAERLKGVDSTLKIQPAKLEDSAVYLCASSPQGSLEQYFGPGTRLTVT.

J is TRBJ2-7 and V is TRBV6-5; 9 bases match TRBD1. This CDR3 is 15 amino acids long. The V segment lost 5 bases and the J segment 1 base; nucleotides outside the gene matches: 6. Germline values: CDR1 MNHEY, CDR2 SVGAGI. Here the CDR3 DNA reads TGTGCCAGCAGTCGGACAGGGGAGGGGTCCTACGAGCAGTACTTC. Translation gives CASSRTGEGSYEQYF.

The chain employs TRBV4-1 and TRBJ1-1; TRBD1 matches 8 bases. Germline V lookup: CDR1 MGHRA, CDR2 YSYEKL. The CDR3 has 16 residues. The V gene end was trimmed by 4 bases and the J gene end by 10 bases; junction bases not matched to a gene: 17. This chain's CDR3 is CASSPLTGQVARRAFF. CDR3 sequence (DNA): TGCGCCAGCAGCCCCCTTACGGGACAGGTGGCGAGACGAGCTTTCTTT.

The chain employs TRBV7-9 and TRBJ2-1, with TRBD2 as a possible D gene (6 bases). V was pared by 4 bases and J by 4 bases, with 14 bases between. CDR3 length equals 15 residues. Germline assignment: CDR1 SEHNR and CDR2 FQNEAQ (reference sequence). CDR3 sequence: CASSSAGNPYNEQFF. The CDR3 DNA reads TGTGCCAGCAGCTCTGCGGGGAACCCTTACAATGAGCAGTTCTTC.

This clone was seen a handful of times. This chain connects TRBV10-1 to TRBJ2-7; TRBD1 agrees at 7 bases. The length of the CDR3 is 13 residues. The ends lost 8 bases at V and 0 bases at J; junction bases unmatched: 4. Germline CDR1 is WNHNN and CDR2 is SYGVQD (reference sequence). CDR3 in DNA: TGCGCCAGCTGGGGACAGTTCTCCTACGAGCAGTACTTC. This codes for CASWGQFSYEQYF.

V usage is TRBV2 and J usage is TRBJ1-1, with a weak D call TRBD1 (6 bases). V dropped 6 bases and J dropped 7 bases, with 12 bases sitting between them. The CDR3 loop spans 12 amino acids. Germline-derived CDR1 and CDR2 are SNHLY and FYNNEI. The CDR3 nucleotides read TGTGCCAGCAGAGGTGGACAGCATGAAGCTTTCTTT. Translation gives CASRGGQHEAFF. The variable domain in full, with the rest retrieved from reference TRBV2 and TRBJ1-1, is EPEVTQTPSHQVTQMGQEVILRCVPISNHLYFYWYRQILGQKVEFLVSFYNNEISEKSEIFDDQFSVERPDGSNFTLKIRSTKLEDSAMYFCASRGGQHEAFFGQGTRLTVV.

The table lists this clone with a count of one. The V call is TRBV4-2, the J call TRBJ2-5; no firm D call. The last part of the DNA fits TRBJ2-7 better; the J call may be wrong. This CDR3 contains 14 residues. The germline V gene has CDR1 LGHNA and CDR2 YNFKEQ. CDR3 DNA: TGTGCCAGCAGCCAAGGTCGATCCTCCTACGAGCAGTACTTC. Protein sequence: CASSQGRSSYEQYF.

This clone was seen only a few times. V usage is TRBV6-5 and J usage is TRBJ2-1; D not certain. The CDR3 is 15 residues long. The germline V gene has CDR1 MNHEY and CDR2 SVGAGI. Trimming left V 8 bases short and J 7 bases short, with 21 bases between. This CDR3 is CASQPFSKERNEQFF. CDR3 nucleotide sequence: TGTGCCAGCCAGCCGTTTAGCAAGGAGAGGAATGAGCAGTTCTTC.